The clone carrying this TCR beta chain was picked up many times. Its antigen is not known. The data stem from a study of T cell repertoires in cytomegalovirus infection. V was shortened by 7 bases and J by 1 base, with 14 bases between the two germline ends. The CDR3 contains 14 residues. In TCRdb, the reads were re-called with MiXCR into one record per CDR3 protein. The sample carries tens of thousands of distinct CDR3 sequences, nearly 20% recorded once. This clonotype was sampled from a human donor in good health (CMV status not recorded). Some clones in this sample may be carry-over from other donors' samples. The V call is TRBV12-3 or TRBV12-4, the J call TRBJ2-7, with D unclear. The starting material was CD8+ T cells from cultured PBMCs, obtained from culture after CMV antigen stimulation. The CDR3 DNA sequence: TGTGCCAGCATGCAGAGTTCCCTGTCCTACGAGCAGTACTTC. It specifies CASMQSSLSYEQYF.